The 2 T cell receptor beta chains below all came from one sample that was sequenced in a study of T cell changes during pregnancy in multiple sclerosis (dated by TCRdb to between 2019 and 2020). Receptor amplification or capture employed the immunoSEQ multiplex PCR assay. TCRdb retrieved this table from immuneACCESS and kept in-frame rearrangements only. Not all clones are present; in checked studies, unresolved V genes account for under half, and no reason is known for the remainder. Present in this sample are tens of thousands of clones, about 92% of which were seen just once. The biggest ten clones account for about 0.93% of the sample. This material consisted of peripheral blood, taken in the first trimester of pregnancy. These receptors all stem from a female donor with multiple sclerosis, enrolled in a pregnancy study.

The chain recombines TRBV7-6 with TRBJ1-1, with D perhaps TRBD1 (6 bases). V was clipped by 3 bases and J by 0 bases, with 23 bases between them. CDR1 is SGHVS, CDR2 FNYEAQ, per germline. The CDR3 is made up of 19 amino acids. CDR3 sequence reads: CASSLPPWAQGPLNTEAFF. Here the CDR3 DNA reads TGTGCCAGCAGCTTGCCGCCGTGGGCACAGGGCCCATTGAACACTGAAGCTTTCTTT.

The J gene is TRBJ2-1, the V gene TRBV2, with no clear D. Trimming removed 2 bases at V and 8 bases at J, with 13 bases between. The CDR3 spans 14 residues. Germline V gene sequence: CDR1 SNHLY, CDR2 FYNNEI. The CDR3 reads CASSEFVAVDEQFF. The CDR3 region has the DNA TGTGCCAGCAGTGAATTTGTGGCTGTCGATGAGCAGTTCTTC.